These 11 T cell receptor beta chains share one sample of origin, sequenced in a study of T-cell reconstitution after alpha-beta-depleted transplantation in children. This sample's TCRbeta library carried unique molecular identifier barcodes. From the PCR reads, TCRdb called clonotypes with MiXCR, one entry per CDR3 protein. The table has 100,000 to 120,000 distinct CDR3 sequences, under 13% seen once. Sequencing was performed on PBMCs from the stem cell graft donor, taken from the stem cell graft. These receptors were obtained from a human donor who donated a stem cell graft to a child with acute lymphoblastic leukemia.

Turning to this clonotype: A much larger clone lies one base from this, so it may be a read error. The chain is built from TRBV20-1 and TRBJ2-7; maybe TRBD2 (5 bases). This CDR3 is built from 14 residues. Trimming shortened V by 0 bases and J by 3 bases, and 12 bases separated the two germline ends. Germline V gives CDR1 DFQATT, CDR2 SNEGSKA (reference sequence). CDR3 in amino acids: CSARDGLGNYEQYF. CDR3 DNA: TGCAGTGCTAGAGATGGACTCGGGAACTACGAGCAGTACTTC.

This chain uses TRBV7-2 with TRBJ2-1, with D perhaps TRBD1 or TRBD2 (6 bases each). Germline-derived CDR1 and CDR2 are SGHTA and FQGNSA. Trimming stripped 0 bases from V and 6 bases from J, with 12 bases between. The CDR3 spans 15 residues. In DNA, the CDR3 is TGTGCCAGCAGCTTAGCGCGGAGGGGGGCCAATGAGCAGTTCTTC. Translated: CASSLARRGANEQFF. The variable domain in full, completed from reference TRBV7-2 and TRBJ2-1, reads GAGVSQSPSNKVTEKGKDVELRCDPISGHTALYWYRQSLGQGLEFLIYFQGNSAPDKSGLPSDRFSAERTGGSVSTLTIQRTQQEDSAVYLCASSLARRGANEQFFGPGTRLTVL.

In this sample, this clonotype turned up many times. J is TRBJ2-7 and V is TRBV7-2; the match to TRBD2 covers 10 bases. Germline V CDR1 and CDR2: SGHTA, FQGNSA. The CDR3 covers 14 residues. V lost 5 bases to trimming and J lost 7 bases; unmatched junction nucleotides: 8. For the CDR3, the DNA is TGTGCCAGCAGCGTGACCAGCGGGAGGGTTGAGCAGTACTTC. This gives the protein CASSVTSGRVEQYF.

In the case of this clonotype: No conserved phenylalanine or tryptophan is present at the end of the CDR3, so a read error is the likely explanation. This chain links TRBV5-1 with TRBJ2-3; tentatively, D is TRBD1 (5 bases). The germline V gene encodes CDR1 SGHRS and CDR2 YFSETQ. The V gene lost 8 bases and the J gene lost 2 bases, with 9 bases spanning the gap. This CDR3 is 12 amino acids long. The CDR3 is CASRTTTDTQYL. The CDR3 coding sequence is TGCGCCAGTCGGACAACCACAGATACGCAGTATTTG.

The chain carries TRBV6-4 and TRBJ2-1; 10 positions agree with TRBD2. Trimming cost V 7 bases and J 7 bases; bases outside gene matches: 7. CDR1 MRHNA and CDR2 SNTAGT come from the germline V gene. CDR3 length: 14 residues. Here the CDR3 DNA reads TGTGCCAGCACTCAAGTAGCGGGAGGAAATGAGCAGTTCTTC. It yields the protein CASTQVAGGNEQFF.

This clonotype has ten or more counts. CDR3 nucleotides: TGTGCCAGCAGCCAGACCCCGACCGGGGAGCTGTTTTTT. Amino acid sequence: CASSQTPTGELFF. This chain joins TRBV7-9 and TRBJ2-2; no definite D call. The germline V gene has CDR1 SEHNR and CDR2 FQNEAQ (reference sequence). There are 13 residues in the CDR3. Deletions cut 5 bases from V and 5 bases from J, with 9 bases between.

This clonotype was observed at least ten times. The rearrangement links TRBV9 to TRBJ2-2, with 8 bases aligning to TRBD2. V was clipped by 0 bases and J by 4 bases; unmatched bases: 5. Germline V gene data show CDR1 as SGDLS and CDR2 as YYNGEE. The length of the CDR3 is 16 residues. The CDR3 DNA reads TGTGCCAGCAGCGTAGTGGTTAGCGGGACCACCGGGGAGCTGTTTTTT. Translating it yields CASSVVVSGTTGELFF.

This clonotype came up many times. This rearrangement joins TRBV5-1 to TRBJ2-6, with a tentative D call TRBD1 (6 bases). Germline V gene lookup returns CDR1 SGHRS and CDR2 YFSETQ. Trimming stripped 5 bases from V and 7 bases from J, with 7 bases between. This CDR3 has 12 amino acids. The CDR3 DNA follows: TGCGCCAGCAGGGACAGCGCCAACGTCCTGACTTTC. It codes for CASRDSANVLTF.

This clonotype was seen repeatedly, ten times or more. The chain couples TRBV7-2 to TRBJ2-5, with 7 bases identical to TRBD1. Trimming at V came to 3 bases and at J to 2 bases, leaving 9 bases not matched to a gene. Germline CDR1 and CDR2: SGHTA and FQGNSA. The CDR3 spans 16 residues. The CDR3 spells CASSFGAGTEQETQYF. The CDR3 DNA follows: TGTGCCAGCAGCTTTGGCGCCGGGACAGAACAAGAGACCCAGTACTTC.

There are many counts of this clonotype. J is TRBJ1-4 and V is TRBV12-3 or TRBV12-4; D is undetermined. The V end was cut by 6 bases, the J end by 8 bases, with 16 bases between. The CDR3 length is 14 residues. The CDR3 DNA is TGTGCCAGCAGCCCCTGGGAAGGGAGGGAAAAACTGTTTTTT. This encodes CASSPWEGREKLFF.

This clonotype was found many times. This rearrangement joins TRBV9 to TRBJ2-5; 8 nucleotides match TRBD1. The CDR3 totals 14 residues. Losses at the gene ends were 3 bases for V and 9 bases for J; bases not matched to a gene: 10. From germline, CDR1 is SGDLS and CDR2 YYNGEE. CDR3 DNA: TGTGCCAGCAGCGCCCGGGACAGGTCAGGGGCCCAGTACTTC. Protein: CASSARDRSGAQYF.